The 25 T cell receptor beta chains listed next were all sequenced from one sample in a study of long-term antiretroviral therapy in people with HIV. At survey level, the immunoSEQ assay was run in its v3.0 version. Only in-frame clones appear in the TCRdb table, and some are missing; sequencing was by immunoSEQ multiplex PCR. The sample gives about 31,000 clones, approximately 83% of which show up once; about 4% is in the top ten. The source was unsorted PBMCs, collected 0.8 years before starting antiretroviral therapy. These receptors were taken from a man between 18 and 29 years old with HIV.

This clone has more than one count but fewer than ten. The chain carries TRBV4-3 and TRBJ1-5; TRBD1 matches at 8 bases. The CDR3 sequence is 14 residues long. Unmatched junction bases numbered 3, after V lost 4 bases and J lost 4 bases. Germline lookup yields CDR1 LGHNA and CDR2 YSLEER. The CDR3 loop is CASSLGQVNQPQHF. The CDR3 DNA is TGCGCCAGCAGCCTGGGACAGGTGAATCAGCCCCAGCATTTT.

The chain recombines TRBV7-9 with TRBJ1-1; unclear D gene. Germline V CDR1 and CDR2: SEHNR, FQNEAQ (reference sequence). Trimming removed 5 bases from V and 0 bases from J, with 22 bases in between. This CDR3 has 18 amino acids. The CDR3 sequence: CASSDLPTVSRLNTEAFF. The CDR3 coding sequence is TGTGCCAGCAGCGACCTTCCCACAGTCAGCCGACTGAACACTGAAGCTTTCTTT. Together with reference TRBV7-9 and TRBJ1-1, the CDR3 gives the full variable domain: DTGVSQNPRHKITKRGQNVTFRCDPISEHNRLYWYRQTLGQGPEFLTYFQNEAQLEKSRLLSDRFSAERPKGSFSTLEIQRTEQGDSAMYLCASSDLPTVSRLNTEAFFGQGTRLTVV.

The CDR3 here is CASSLDGNEQFF. Written as DNA, the CDR3 is TGTGCCAGCAGCTTGGACGGCAATGAGCAGTTCTTC. The V gene is TRBV5-4, the J gene TRBJ2-1; D not certain. V gave up 0 bases and J gave up 6 bases, with 4 bases separating them. Germline CDR1 reads SGHNT; CDR2 reads YYREEE (reference sequence). This CDR3 spans 12 amino acids. The full variable domain, with the rest looked up from reference TRBV5-4 and TRBJ2-1, is ETGVTQSPTHLIKTRGQQVTLRCSSQSGHNTVSWYQQALGQGPQFIFQYYREEENGRGNFPPRFSGLQFPNYSSELNVNALELDDSALYLCASSLDGNEQFFGPGTRLTVL.

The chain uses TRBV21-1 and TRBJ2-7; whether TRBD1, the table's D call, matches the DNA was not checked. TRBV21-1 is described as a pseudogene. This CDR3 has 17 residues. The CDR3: CASNFPGSEGVDYEQYF. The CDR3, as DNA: TGTGCCAGCAATTTCCCGGGGTCCGAGGGGGTCGACTACGAGCAGTACTTC.

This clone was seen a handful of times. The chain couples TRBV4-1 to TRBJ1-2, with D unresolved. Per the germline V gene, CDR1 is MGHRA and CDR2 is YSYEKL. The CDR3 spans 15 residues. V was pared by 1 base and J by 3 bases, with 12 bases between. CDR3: CASSQVVGNDYGYTF. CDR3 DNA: TGCGCCAGCAGCCAAGTGGTGGGAAACGACTATGGCTACACCTTC.

The DNA of the CDR3 is TGTGCCAGCAGCGAAACCTTTCATCCGGGACAGGGGAACAATGAGCAGTTCTTC. Translated, it gives CASSETFHPGQGNNEQFF. V is TRBV9 and J is TRBJ2-1, with TRBD1 identical over 10 bases. This CDR3 contains 18 residues. V trimming: 3 bases; J trimming: 5 bases; junction bases outside the gene matches: 14. Germline V gene lookup returns CDR1 SGDLS and CDR2 YYNGEE.

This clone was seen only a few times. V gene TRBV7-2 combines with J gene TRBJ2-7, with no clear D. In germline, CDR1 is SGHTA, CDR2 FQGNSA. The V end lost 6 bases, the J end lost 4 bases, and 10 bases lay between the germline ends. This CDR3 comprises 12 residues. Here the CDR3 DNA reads TGTGCCAGCAGTCATTCCTCTTACGAGCAGTACTTC. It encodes CASSHSSYEQYF.

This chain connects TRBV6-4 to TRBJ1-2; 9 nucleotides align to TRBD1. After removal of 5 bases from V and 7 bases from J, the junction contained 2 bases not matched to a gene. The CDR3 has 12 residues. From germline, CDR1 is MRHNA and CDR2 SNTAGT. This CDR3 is CASSQQGAGYTF. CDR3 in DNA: TGTGCCAGCAGTCAACAGGGGGCTGGCTACACCTTC.

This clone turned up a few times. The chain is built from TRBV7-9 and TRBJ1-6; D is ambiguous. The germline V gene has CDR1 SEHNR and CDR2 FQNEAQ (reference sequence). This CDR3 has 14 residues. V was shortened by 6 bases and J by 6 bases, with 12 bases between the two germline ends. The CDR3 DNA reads TGTGCCAGCAGTGGCGATAGGGTTAATTCACCCCTCCACTTT. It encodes CASSGDRVNSPLHF.

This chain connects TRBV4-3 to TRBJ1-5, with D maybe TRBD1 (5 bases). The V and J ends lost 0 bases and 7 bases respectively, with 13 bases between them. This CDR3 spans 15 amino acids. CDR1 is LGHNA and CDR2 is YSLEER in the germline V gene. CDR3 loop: CASSQESGSGQPQHF. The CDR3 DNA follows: TGCGCCAGCAGCCAAGAAAGTGGGTCAGGGCAGCCCCAGCATTTT.

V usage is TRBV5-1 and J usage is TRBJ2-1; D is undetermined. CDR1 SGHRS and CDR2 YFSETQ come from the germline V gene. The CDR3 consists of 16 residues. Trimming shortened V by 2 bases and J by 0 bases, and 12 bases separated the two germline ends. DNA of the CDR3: TGCGCCAGCAGCTTACAGTCGGGTTCCTCCTACAATGAGCAGTTCTTC. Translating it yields CASSLQSGSSYNEQFF.

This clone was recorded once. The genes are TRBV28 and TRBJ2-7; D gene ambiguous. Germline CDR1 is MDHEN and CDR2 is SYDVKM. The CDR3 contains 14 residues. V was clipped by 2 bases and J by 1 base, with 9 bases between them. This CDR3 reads CASSLEASSYEQYF. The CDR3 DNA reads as TGTGCCAGCAGTTTAGAGGCATCGTCCTACGAGCAGTACTTC.

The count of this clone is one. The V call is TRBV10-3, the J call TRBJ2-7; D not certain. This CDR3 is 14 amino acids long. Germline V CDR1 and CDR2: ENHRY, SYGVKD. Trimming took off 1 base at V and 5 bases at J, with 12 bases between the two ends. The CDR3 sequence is CAISEYLDVDEQYF. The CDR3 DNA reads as TGTGCCATCAGTGAGTACCTGGACGTCGACGAGCAGTACTTC.

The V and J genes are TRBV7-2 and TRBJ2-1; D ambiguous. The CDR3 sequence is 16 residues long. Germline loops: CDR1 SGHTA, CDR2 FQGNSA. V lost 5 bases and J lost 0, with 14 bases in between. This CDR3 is CASSPETSSSYNEQFF. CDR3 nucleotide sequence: TGTGCCAGCAGCCCCGAGACTTCCAGCTCCTACAATGAGCAGTTCTTC.

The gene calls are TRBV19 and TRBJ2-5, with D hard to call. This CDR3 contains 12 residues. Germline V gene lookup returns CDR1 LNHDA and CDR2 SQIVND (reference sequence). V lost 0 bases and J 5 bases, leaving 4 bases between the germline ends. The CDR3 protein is CASSIDRETQYF. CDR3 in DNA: TGTGCCAGTAGTATAGATAGGGAGACCCAGTACTTC. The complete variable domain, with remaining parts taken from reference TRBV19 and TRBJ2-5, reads DGGITQSPKYLFRKEGQNVTLSCEQNLNHDAMYWYRQDPGQGLRLIYYSQIVNDFQKGDIAEGYSVSREKKESFPLTVTSAQKNPTAFYLCASSIDRETQYFGPGTRLLVL.

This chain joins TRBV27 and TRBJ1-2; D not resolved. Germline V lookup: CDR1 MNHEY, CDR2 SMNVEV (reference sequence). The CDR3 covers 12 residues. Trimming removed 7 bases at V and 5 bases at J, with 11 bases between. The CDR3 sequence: CASMNSEYGYTF. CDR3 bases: TGTGCCAGCATGAACAGCGAGTATGGCTACACCTTC.

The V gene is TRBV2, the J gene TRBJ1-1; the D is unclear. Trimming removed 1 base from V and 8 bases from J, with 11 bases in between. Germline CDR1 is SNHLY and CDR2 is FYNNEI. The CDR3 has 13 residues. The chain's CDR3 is CASSEERDSEAFF. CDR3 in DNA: TGTGCCAGCAGTGAAGAGCGGGATTCGGAAGCTTTCTTT.

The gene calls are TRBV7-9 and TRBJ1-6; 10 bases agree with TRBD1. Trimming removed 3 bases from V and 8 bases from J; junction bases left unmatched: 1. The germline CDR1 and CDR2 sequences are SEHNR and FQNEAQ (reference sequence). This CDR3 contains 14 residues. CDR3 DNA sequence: TGTGCCAGCAGCTTTGGACAGGGGGATTCACCCCTCCACTTT. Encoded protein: CASSFGQGDSPLHF.

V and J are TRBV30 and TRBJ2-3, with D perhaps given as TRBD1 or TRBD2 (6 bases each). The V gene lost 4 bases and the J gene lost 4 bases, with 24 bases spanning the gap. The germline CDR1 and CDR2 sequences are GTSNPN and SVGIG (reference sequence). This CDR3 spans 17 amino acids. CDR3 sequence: CAWTDITTPRGPDTQYF. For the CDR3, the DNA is TGTGCCTGGACTGACATAACGACCCCACGGGGGCCAGATACGCAGTATTTT.

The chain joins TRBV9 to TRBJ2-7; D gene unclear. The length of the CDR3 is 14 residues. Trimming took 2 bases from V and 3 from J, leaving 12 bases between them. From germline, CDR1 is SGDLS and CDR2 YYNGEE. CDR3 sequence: CASSVSFRDYEQYF. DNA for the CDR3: TGTGCCAGCAGCGTTAGCTTTAGGGACTACGAGCAGTACTTC.

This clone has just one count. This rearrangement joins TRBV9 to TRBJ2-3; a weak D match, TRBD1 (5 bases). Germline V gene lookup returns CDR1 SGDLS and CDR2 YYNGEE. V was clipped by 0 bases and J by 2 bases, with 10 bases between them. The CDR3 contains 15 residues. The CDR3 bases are TGTGCCAGCAGCGTAGGGGGCAGGGACACAGATACGCAGTATTTT. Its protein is CASSVGGRDTDTQYF.

The CDR3 bases are TGTGCCAGCAGCCTCGGAGCGAGCGGAGATTACAATGAGCAGTTCTTC. It translates to CASSLGASGDYNEQFF. The J gene is TRBJ2-1, the V gene TRBV7-6, with a weak D call TRBD2 (5 bases). V lost 5 bases to trimming and J lost 4 bases, with 18 bases between them. Germline CDR1 SGHVS, CDR2 FNYEAQ. This CDR3 has 16 amino acids.

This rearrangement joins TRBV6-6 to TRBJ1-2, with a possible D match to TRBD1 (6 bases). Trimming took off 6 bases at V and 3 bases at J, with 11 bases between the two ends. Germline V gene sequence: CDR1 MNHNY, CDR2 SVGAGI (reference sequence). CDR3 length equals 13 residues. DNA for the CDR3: TGTGCCAGCAGCCTGGGACAAGACTATGGCTACACCTTC. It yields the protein CASSLGQDYGYTF.

CDR3 nucleotides: TGTGCCAGCACCACCTGGGGAGACAACACCCCGGGGGAGCAGTTCTTC. It encodes CASTTWGDNTPGEQFF. The chain joins TRBV9 to TRBJ2-1, with a weak D call TRBD2 (5 bases). The V and J ends lost 6 bases and 10 bases respectively, with 26 bases between them. Germline assignment: CDR1 SGDLS and CDR2 YYNGEE. This CDR3 has 16 residues.

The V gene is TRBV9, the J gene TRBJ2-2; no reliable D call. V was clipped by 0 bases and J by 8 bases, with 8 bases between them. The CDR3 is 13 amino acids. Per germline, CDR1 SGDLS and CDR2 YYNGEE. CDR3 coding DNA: TGTGCCAGCAGCGTAGTAGGGCCTGGGGAGCTGTTTTTT. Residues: CASSVVGPGELFF.